Listed here are 10 T cell receptor beta chains from one sample, sequenced in a study of graft-versus-host responses after intestinal transplantation. Here immunoSEQ multiplex PCR was the method, and the copy in TCRdb shows in-frame clones only, minus some. The table records over 100,000 clones, roughly 95% of them present only once. Their specific antigens are unknown. The source was unstimulated CD8+ T cells sorted from spleen or lymph node cells, collected before intestinal transplant. Source of these receptors: a human donor who received an intestinal transplant.

In its sample, this clone was seen once. The chain recombines TRBV28 with TRBJ1-3; 8 nucleotides agree with TRBD1. J was trimmed by 0 bases and V by 3 bases; bases with no gene match: 7. Germline loops: CDR1 MDHEN, CDR2 SYDVKM. The CDR3 has 17 amino acids. CDR3 in amino acids: CASSFGDRLSSGNTIYF. The CDR3, as DNA: TGTGCCAGCAGTTTTGGGGACAGGCTATCCTCTGGAAACACCATATATTTT. Filled out from reference TRBV28 and TRBJ1-3, the complete variable domain reads DVKVTQSSRYLVKRTGEKVFLECVQDMDHENMFWYRQDPGLGLRLIYFSYDVKMKEKGDIPEGYSVSREKKERFSLILESASTNQTSMYLCASSFGDRLSSGNTIYFGEGSWLTVV.

V and J are TRBV14 and TRBJ2-1; D gene unclear. The CDR3 extends over 15 amino acids. Looked up from germline, CDR1 is SGHDN and CDR2 is FVKESK. V was pared by 3 bases and J by 4 bases, with 13 bases between. CDR3 in amino acids: CASSQTWTSYNEQFF. The CDR3, as DNA: TGTGCCAGCAGCCAGACGTGGACCAGTTACAATGAGCAGTTCTTC.

V and J are TRBV6-5 and TRBJ1-5; 7 positions agree with TRBD1. CDR3 size: 15 residues. Trimming removed 7 bases from V and 1 base from J; junction bases left unmatched: 7. Germline CDR1 MNHEY, CDR2 SVGAGI. The CDR3 loop is CASKGGDWSNQPQHF. DNA for the CDR3: TGTGCCAGCAAAGGGGGCGACTGGAGCAATCAGCCCCAGCATTTT.

On this clone: Different DNA sequences within this sample yield the same CDR3. The rearrangement uses TRBV12-2 and TRBJ2-7; the table's D call of TRBD2 was not tested on the DNA. TRBV12-2 is a known pseudogene. The CDR3 is 17 amino acids. The CDR3 DNA reads TGTGCAAGTCGCTACCCGGGGGGGGGCACCCCCTCCTACGAGCAGTACTTC. Translation gives CASRYPGGGTPSYEQYF.

The chain recombines TRBV28 with TRBJ1-5; 8 bases are shared with TRBD1. Trimming at V came to 6 bases and at J to 5 bases, leaving 9 bases not matched to a gene. CDR3 length equals 15 residues. Germline V gene data show CDR1 as MDHEN and CDR2 as SYDVKM. The CDR3 protein is CASSSRTGWDQPQHF. The CDR3, as DNA: TGTGCCAGCAGCTCTCGGACAGGGTGGGATCAGCCCCAGCATTTT. Looking up the rest from reference TRBV28 and TRBJ1-5 gives the full variable domain: DVKVTQSSRYLVKRTGEKVFLECVQDMDHENMFWYRQDPGLGLRLIYFSYDVKMKEKGDIPEGYSVSREKKERFSLILESASTNQTSMYLCASSSRTGWDQPQHFGDGTRLSIL.

This clone was seen a few times. V is TRBV5-8 and J is TRBJ1-2; D perhaps matches TRBD1 (5 bases). V dropped 0 bases and J dropped 3 bases, with 6 bases sitting between them. This CDR3 is built from 13 residues. In germline, CDR1 is SGHTS, CDR2 YDEGEE. DNA of the CDR3: TGTGCCAGCAGCTTGGTACAGGACTATGGCTACACCTTC. It codes for CASSLVQDYGYTF.

The gene calls are TRBV6-1 and TRBJ2-1; TRBD2 aligns across 9 bases. The CDR3 is 16 residues long. The trim removed 2 bases at V and 2 bases at J, leaving 4 bases unmatched. From germline, CDR1 is MNHNS and CDR2 SASEGT. This chain's CDR3 is CASSELSGRTYNEQFF. CDR3 nucleotide sequence: TGTGCCAGCAGTGAATTGAGCGGGAGGACCTACAATGAGCAGTTCTTC.

This chain uses TRBV12-5 with TRBJ2-2; TRBD1 might be the D (8 bases). V shed 1 base and J shed 9 bases, with 21 bases lying between them. The CDR3 extends over 17 amino acids. CDR1 and CDR2 from the germline V gene are LGHNT and FRNRAP. In nucleotides, the CDR3 is TGTGCTAGTGGTTTGGCCCTCACAGGGGGGGATCACCGGGAGCTGTTTTTT. Translation gives CASGLALTGGDHRELFF.

V gene TRBV9 combines with J gene TRBJ2-1; 10 bases map to TRBD2. Trimming cost V 3 bases and J 6 bases; bases outside gene matches: 9. Germline values: CDR1 SGDLS, CDR2 YYNGEE. This CDR3 region has 16 residues. CDR3 loop: CASSGPRTSGSNEQFF. The CDR3 coding sequence is TGTGCCAGCAGCGGGCCTCGGACTAGCGGAAGCAATGAGCAGTTCTTC.

The genes are TRBV11-3 and TRBJ2-1; TRBD2 matches at 7 bases. With 5 bases clipped from V and 7 bases from J, the junction kept 5 bases outside the gene matches. Germline CDR1 SGHNT, CDR2 YENEEA. CDR3 size: 13 residues. CDR3 sequence reads: CASSPLGGNEQFF. Here the CDR3 DNA reads TGTGCCAGCAGCCCACTCGGGGGGAATGAGCAGTTCTTC.